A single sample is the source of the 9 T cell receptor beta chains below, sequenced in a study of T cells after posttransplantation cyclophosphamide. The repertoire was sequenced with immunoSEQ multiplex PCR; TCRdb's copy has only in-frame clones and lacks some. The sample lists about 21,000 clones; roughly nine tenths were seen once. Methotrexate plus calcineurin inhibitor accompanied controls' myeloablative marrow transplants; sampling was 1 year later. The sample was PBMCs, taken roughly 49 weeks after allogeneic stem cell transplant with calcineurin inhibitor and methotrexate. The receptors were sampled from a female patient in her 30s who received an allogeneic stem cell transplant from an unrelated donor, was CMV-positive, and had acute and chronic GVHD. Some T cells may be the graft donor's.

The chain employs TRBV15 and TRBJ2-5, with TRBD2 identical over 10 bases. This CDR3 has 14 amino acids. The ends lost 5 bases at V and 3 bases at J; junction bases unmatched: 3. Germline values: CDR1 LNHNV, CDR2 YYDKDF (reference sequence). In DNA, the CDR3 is TGTGCCACCAGCCCCAGCGGGAGGGAAGAGACCCAGTACTTC. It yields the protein CATSPSGREETQYF.

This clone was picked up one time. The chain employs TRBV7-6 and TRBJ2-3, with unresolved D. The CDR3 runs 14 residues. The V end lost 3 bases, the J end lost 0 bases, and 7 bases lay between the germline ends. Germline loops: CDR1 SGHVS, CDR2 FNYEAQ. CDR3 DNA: TGTGCCAGCAGCTTGTCACTTAGCACAGATACGCAGTATTTT. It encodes CASSLSLSTDTQYF. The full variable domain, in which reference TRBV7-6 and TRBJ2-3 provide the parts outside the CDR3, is GAGVSQSPRYKVTKRGQDVALRCDPISGHVSLYWYRQALGQGPEFLTYFNYEAQQDKSGLPNDRFSAERPEGSISTLTIQRTEQRDSAMYRCASSLSLSTDTQYFGPGTRLTVL.

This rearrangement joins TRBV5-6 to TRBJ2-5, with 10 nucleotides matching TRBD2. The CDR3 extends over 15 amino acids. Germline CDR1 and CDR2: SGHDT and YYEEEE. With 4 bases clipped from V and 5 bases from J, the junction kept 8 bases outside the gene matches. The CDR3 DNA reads TGTGCCAGCAGCACTCCTAGCGGGAGCTTGGAGACCCAGTACTTC. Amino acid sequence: CASSTPSGSLETQYF.

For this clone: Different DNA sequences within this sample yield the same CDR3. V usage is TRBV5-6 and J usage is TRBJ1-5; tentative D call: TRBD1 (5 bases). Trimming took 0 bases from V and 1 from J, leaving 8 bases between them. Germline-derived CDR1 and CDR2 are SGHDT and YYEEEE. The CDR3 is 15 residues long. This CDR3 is CASSLAGGSNQPQHF. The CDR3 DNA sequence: TGTGCCAGCAGCTTGGCCGGGGGAAGCAATCAGCCCCAGCATTTT.

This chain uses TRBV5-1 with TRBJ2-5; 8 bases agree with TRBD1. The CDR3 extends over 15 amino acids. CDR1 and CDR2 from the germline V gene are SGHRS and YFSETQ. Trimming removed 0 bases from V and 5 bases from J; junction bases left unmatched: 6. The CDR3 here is CASSLGGQAGETQYF. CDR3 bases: TGCGCCAGCAGCTTGGGGGGACAGGCCGGGGAGACCCAGTACTTC.

The CDR3 reads CASSQDLGQGKGEKLFF. Written as DNA, the CDR3 is TGCGCCAGCAGCCAAGATTTGGGACAGGGGAAGGGGGAAAAACTGTTTTTT. V gene TRBV4-1 combines with J gene TRBJ1-4; 10 bases match TRBD1. The V segment lost 0 bases and the J segment 8 bases; nucleotides outside the gene matches: 9. The CDR3 length is 17 residues. Germline-derived CDR1 and CDR2 are MGHRA and YSYEKL.

CDR3 DNA sequence: TGTGCCAGCAGCTTGGGCAGGAACACCGGGGAGCTGTTTTTT. Encoded protein: CASSLGRNTGELFF. The chain uses TRBV5-4 and TRBJ2-2; D gene uncertain. The ends were cut back, 0 bases at V and 1 base at J, with 4 bases in the middle. Per germline, CDR1 SGHNT and CDR2 YYREEE (reference sequence). This CDR3 is built from 14 residues. Complete variable domain (other parts from reference TRBV5-4 and TRBJ2-2): ETGVTQSPTHLIKTRGQQVTLRCSSQSGHNTVSWYQQALGQGPQFIFQYYREEENGRGNFPPRFSGLQFPNYSSELNVNALELDDSALYLCASSLGRNTGELFFGEGSRLTVL.

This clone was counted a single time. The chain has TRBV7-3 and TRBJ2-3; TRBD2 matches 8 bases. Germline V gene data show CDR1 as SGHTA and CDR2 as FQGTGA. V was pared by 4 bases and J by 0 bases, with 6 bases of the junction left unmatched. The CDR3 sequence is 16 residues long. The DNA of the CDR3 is TGTGCCAGCAGCTCAATAGCGGGGCTTAGCACAGATACGCAGTATTTT. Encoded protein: CASSSIAGLSTDTQYF.

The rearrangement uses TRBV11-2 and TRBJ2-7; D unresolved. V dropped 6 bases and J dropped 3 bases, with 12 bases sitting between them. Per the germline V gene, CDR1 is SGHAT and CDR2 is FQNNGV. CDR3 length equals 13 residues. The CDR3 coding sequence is TGTGCCAGCAGTCCACCAGGCAGCTACGAGCAGTACGTC. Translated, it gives CASSPPGSYEQYV.